This record looks at one T cell receptor beta chain sequence and its context. Its antigen has not been determined. Base-call qualities are not available, and no considerably larger clone is one nucleotide away. TCRbeta CDR3 regions were amplified from genomic DNA by means of the immunoSEQ Assay, a bias-controlled multiplex PCR. Turning to the authors' computational methods: The number of nucleated cells in each sample was estimated by amplification of reference gene primers within the assay. To quantify the absolute abundance of each unique TCRbeta CDR3 rearrangement, sequence reads were collapsed and filtered. For each sample, productive Simpson clonality was calculated by taking the square root of Simpson's diversity index across productive rearrangements. TCRdb re-hosts the immuneACCESS table, in-frame sequences only. Its copies lack some clones; in the studies checked, an unresolved V gene accounts for under half of them, and the cause for the rest is not known. V and J calls and clone size are those listed in that table; D and trimming were worked out from the DNA. This sample has about 230,000 clones in its table, and 65% to 85% of those were observed once. The ten largest clones take up less than 5.5% of the sample.

This entry comes from a study of blood T cell repertoires in COVID-19 (dated by TCRdb to about 2020). For the study in its entirety: Samples covering the acute and convalescent phases of COVID-19 were provided by collaborators in the United States, Italy and Spain. The prospective study material was composed of cDNA or gDNA derived from T cells, B-cell-depleted T cells, or PBMCs. Subjects who had been exposed to COVID-19, were actively infected with it, or had recovered from it provided the deeply sampled blood TCRbeta repertoires that made up the dataset. The repertoires were made available in a free public database intended to serve as a resource for research on the immune response to SARS-CoV-2. Where available, HLA class I and class II types were taken from metadata supplied by the sample provider and were not determined by assay-based typing. Samples came from the ongoing ImmuneRACE study (first 160 participants) plus 1,254 subjects from 6 global collaborators. Nearly every sample came with metadata listing a de-identified subject ID, COVID-19 status, age in years and sex. Findings and caveats that apply to the study as a whole: Clinical and demographic metadata were provided uncurated, with the amount varying by source and participant.

Each collaborating institution followed its own protocols to collect whole blood in K2EDTA tubes. Collaborator samples were shipped for TCRbeta analysis as frozen whole blood, isolated PBMCs, or DNA extracted from either sample type. Based on the germline V gene (reference sequence), the CDR1 and CDR2 sequences are LNHDA and SQIVND. The CDR3 goes from the cysteine to the phenylalanine over 16 residues. CDR3 DNA is the only sequence kept; it has 48 bases, read in frame from the first base. Trimmed from V: 5 bases; trimmed from J: 5 bases; junction bases lacking a gene match: 14. Specimen: peripheral blood. The sequence links TRBV19 to TRBJ1-1, with 7 bases aligning to TRBD1. The receptor's source is a man aged 45-60 years with active or convalescent COVID-19. The base sequence is TGTGCCAGTAGTCTCCCTCGGACAGGATGGAGGACTGAAGCTTTCTTT. This yields the protein CASSLPRTGWRTEAFF.